This T cell receptor beta chain is drawn from a study of shared clonotypes between healthy human individuals. Overall study context: CD4 naive and memory got three plates each, CD8 naive two, CD8 memory one. Study-level points and caveats: Memory subsets generally showed smaller estimated richness than naive subsets did.

The assay was immunoSEQ multiplex PCR, and TCRdb's table has in-frame clones only and misses some. The table has a few million clones, approximately 95% seen once; the top ten hold 0.39%. The length of the CDR3 is 16 residues. With 1 base clipped from V and 6 bases from J, the junction kept 6 bases outside the gene matches. Germline V gives CDR1 SGHRS, CDR2 YFSETQ. As concerns this clone: The antigen is undetermined.

A CD45RA+ naive subset and a CD45RA-negative memory subset were split from CD4+ cells. This TCR was recovered from a man aged 18 to 29 in good health. Some clones in this sample may be carry-over from other donors' samples. The sample taken for sequencing was naive CD4+ T cells from PBMCs. Subset noted: CD45RA+ positively selected. This chain joins TRBV5-1 and TRBJ2-2; TRBD1 agrees at 10 bases. CDR3 sequence: CASSLPGTGVSGELFF. The DNA of the CDR3 is TGCGCCAGCAGCTTGCCCGGGACAGGGGTGTCCGGGGAGCTGTTTTTT. Full variable domain (outside the CDR3, taken from reference TRBV5-1 and TRBJ2-2): KAGVTQTPRYLIKTRGQQVTLSCSPISGHRSVSWYQQTPGQGLQFLFEYFSETQRNKGNFPGRFSGRQFSNSRSEMNVSTLELGDSALYLCASSLPGTGVSGELFFGEGSRLTVL.